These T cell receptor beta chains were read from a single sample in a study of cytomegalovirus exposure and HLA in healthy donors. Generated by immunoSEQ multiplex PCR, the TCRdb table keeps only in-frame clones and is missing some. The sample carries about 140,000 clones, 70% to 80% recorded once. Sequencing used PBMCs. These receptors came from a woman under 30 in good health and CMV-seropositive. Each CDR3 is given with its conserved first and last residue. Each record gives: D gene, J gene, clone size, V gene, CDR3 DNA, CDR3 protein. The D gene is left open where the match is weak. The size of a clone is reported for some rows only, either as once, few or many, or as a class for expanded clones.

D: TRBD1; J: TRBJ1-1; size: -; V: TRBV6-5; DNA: TGTGCCAGCAGTTCTCCCGGGACAGGGAAACGGACTGAAGCTTTCTTT; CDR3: CASSSPGTGKRTEAFF
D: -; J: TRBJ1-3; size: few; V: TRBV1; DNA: TGCACCAGCAGCCAAGAGGCGGACAGCTCTGGAAACACCATATATTTT; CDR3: CTSSQEADSSGNTIYF
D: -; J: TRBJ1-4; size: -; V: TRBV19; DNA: TGTGCCAGTAGTACTCTCCCCGACGTGGGGGGAAGTGAAAAACTGTTTTTT; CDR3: CASSTLPDVGGSEKLFF
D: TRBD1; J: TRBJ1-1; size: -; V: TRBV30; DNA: TGTGCCTGGAGAGGGGACAGGGGGAACACTGAAGCTTTCTTT; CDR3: CAWRGDRGNTEAFF
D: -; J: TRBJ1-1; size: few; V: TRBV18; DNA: TGTGCCAGCTCACCGCAGGTGACTGAAGCTTTCTTT; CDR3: CASSPQVTEAFF
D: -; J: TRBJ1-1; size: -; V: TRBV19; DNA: TGTGCCAGTAGGTCCGGATCGGCTAGTCTCTCTGAAGCTTTCTTT; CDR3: CASRSGSASLSEAFF
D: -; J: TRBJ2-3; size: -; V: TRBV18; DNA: TGTGCCAGCTCTCCCTCCCCGGGGGCGCAGTATTTT; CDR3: CASSPSPGAQYF
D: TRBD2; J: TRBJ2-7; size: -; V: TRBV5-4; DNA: TGTGCCAGCAGCTTGGGTACCCTAGCGGGGGGGTTGATCTACGAGCAGTACTTC; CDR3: CASSLGTLAGGLIYEQYF
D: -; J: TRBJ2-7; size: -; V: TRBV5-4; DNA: TGTGCCAGCAGCTTGGACGTCTACGAGCAGTACTTC; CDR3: CASSLDVYEQYF
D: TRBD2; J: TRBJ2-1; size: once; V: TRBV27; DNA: TGTGCCAGCAGGGGACTAGCGGGGGGAAATGAGCAGTTCTTC; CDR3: CASRGLAGGNEQFF
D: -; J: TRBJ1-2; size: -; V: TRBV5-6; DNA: TGTGCCAGCAGCATCTCCGGGACTGACATCTATGGCTACACCTTC; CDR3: CASSISGTDIYGYTF
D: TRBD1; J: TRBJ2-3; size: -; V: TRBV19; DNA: TGTGCCAGCTGGGACAGTCTCACAGATACGCAGTATTTT; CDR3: CASWDSLTDTQYF
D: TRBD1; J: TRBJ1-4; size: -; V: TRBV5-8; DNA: TGTGCCAGCAGTAAGGGGACAGGCGTTAATGAAAAACTGTTTTTT; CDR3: CASSKGTGVNEKLFF
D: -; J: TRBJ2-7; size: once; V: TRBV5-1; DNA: TGCGCCAGCAGCTTGGATGGGGGGGCGGCCTACGAGCAGTACTTC; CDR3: CASSLDGGAAYEQYF
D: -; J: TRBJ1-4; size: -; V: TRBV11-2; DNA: TGTGCCAGCAGCTTATACCCAGGGCATGCAACTAATGAAAAACTGTTTTTT; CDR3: CASSLYPGHATNEKLFF
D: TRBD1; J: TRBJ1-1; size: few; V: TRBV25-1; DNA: TGTGCCAGCAGTCTACAGGGGAAGTACACTGAAGCTTTCTTT; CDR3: CASSLQGKYTEAFF
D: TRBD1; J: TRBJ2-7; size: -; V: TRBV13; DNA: TGTGCCAGCAGCCCAGGGACAGGGGGTGAGGAGCAGTACTTC; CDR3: CASSPGTGGEEQYF
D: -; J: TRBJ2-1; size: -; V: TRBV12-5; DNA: TGTGCTAGTGGTTTGGGCCAGTACAATGAGCAGTTCTTC; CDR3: CASGLGQYNEQFF
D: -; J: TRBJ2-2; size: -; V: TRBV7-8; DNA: TGTGCCAGCATCCAGGGTAACACCGGGGAGCTGTTTTTT; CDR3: CASIQGNTGELFF
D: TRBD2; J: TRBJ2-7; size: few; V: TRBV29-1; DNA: TGCAGCGTTCGCACCCAGCTAGCGGGAGGCCACGAGCAGTACTTC; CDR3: CSVRTQLAGGHEQYF
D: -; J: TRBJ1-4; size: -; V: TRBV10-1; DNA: TGCGCCAGCAGTGAGTCGAATCCAGGAATTAATGAAAAACTGTTTTTT; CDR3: CASSESNPGINEKLFF
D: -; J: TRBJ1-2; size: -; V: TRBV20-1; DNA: TGCAGTGCCCAGGGTAACGGCGGCTACACCTTC; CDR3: CSAQGNGGYTF
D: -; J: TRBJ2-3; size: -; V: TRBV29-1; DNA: TGCAGCGTGGCCCGGGGGGCGCAAGATACGCAGTATTTT; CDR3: CSVARGAQDTQYF
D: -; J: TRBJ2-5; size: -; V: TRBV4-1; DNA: TGCGCCAGCAGCGATAAACTCAGCAGGGGCGATGGAAACCAAGAGACCCAGTACTTC; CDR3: CASSDKLSRGDGNQETQYF
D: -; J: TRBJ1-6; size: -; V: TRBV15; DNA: TGTGCCACCAGTTGGAGCTCCTATAATTCACCCCTCCACTTT; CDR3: CATSWSSYNSPLHF
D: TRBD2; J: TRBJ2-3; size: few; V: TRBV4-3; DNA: TGCGCCAGCAGCCGGACTAGCGGGTTCTCAGATACGCAGTATTTT; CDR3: CASSRTSGFSDTQYF
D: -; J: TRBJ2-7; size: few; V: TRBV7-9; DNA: TGTGCCAGCAGCTTAGCGCTAACCGAGCAGTACTTC; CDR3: CASSLALTEQYF
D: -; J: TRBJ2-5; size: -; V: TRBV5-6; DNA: TGTGCCAGCAGCTTGAGGGCCAGGGGCGGGGAGACCCAGTACTTC; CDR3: CASSLRARGGETQYF
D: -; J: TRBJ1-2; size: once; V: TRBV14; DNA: TGTGCCAGCAGCCAAGGGGGGGTCTATGGCTACACCTTC; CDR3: CASSQGGVYGYTF
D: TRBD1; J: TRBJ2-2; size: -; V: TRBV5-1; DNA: TGCGCCAGCAGCAAATCGACAGGGGGCCTCAACACCGGGGAGCTGTTTTTT; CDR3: CASSKSTGGLNTGELFF
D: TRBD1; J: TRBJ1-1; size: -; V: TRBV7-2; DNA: TGTGCCAGCAGCCGCACAGGGGTTGAAGCTTTCTTT; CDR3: CASSRTGVEAFF
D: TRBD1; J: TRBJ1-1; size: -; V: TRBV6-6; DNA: TGTGCCAGCAGCCTCGGACAGGGAATTACTGAAGCTTTCTTT; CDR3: CASSLGQGITEAFF
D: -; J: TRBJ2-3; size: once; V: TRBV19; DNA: TGTGCCAGTAAGATAAGCGGGTCCACAGATACGCAGTATTTT; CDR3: CASKISGSTDTQYF
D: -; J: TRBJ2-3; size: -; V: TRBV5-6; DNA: TGTGCCAGCAGCTTGGGACTAGATTTCACAGATACGCAGTATTTT; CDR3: CASSLGLDFTDTQYF
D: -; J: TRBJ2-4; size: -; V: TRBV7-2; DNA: TGTGCCAGCAGCTTAGGCCGAACAGAAGCCAAAAACATTCAGTACTTC; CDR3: CASSLGRTEAKNIQYF
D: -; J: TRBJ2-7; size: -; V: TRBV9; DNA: TGTGCCAGCAGCGCTGAGGACTCCTACGAGCAGTACTTC; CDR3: CASSAEDSYEQYF
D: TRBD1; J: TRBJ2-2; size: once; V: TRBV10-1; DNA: TGCGCCAGCTCACCCTCTGGGACAGGGAGACAAGGGGAGCTGTTTTTT; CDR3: CASSPSGTGRQGELFF
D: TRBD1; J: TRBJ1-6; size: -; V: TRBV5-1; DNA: TGCGCCAGCAGCTCGGACAGGGGATCCTATAATTCACCCCTCCACTTT; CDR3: CASSSDRGSYNSPLHF